Listed below are T cell receptor beta chains from one sample, sequenced in a study of blood T cell repertoires in COVID-19. The data were produced by immunoSEQ multiplex PCR, yet TCRdb's version contains in-frame clones alone and is incomplete. This sample has a few hundred thousand clones, with more than 85% found just once. The sample was PBMCs or T cells enriched from blood (not recorded which). These receptors all stem from a woman aged 30 to 39 who had recovered from COVID-19. Each CDR3 is given with its conserved first and last residue. The D gene is left open where the match is weak. Not every row has a clone size; where given, it reads once, few, many or a size class.

NA	TRBJ2-1	TRBV19	NA	TGTGCCTCAGAGAGGGGGGGGGCGAGTGAGCAGTTCTTC	CASERGGASEQFF
NA	TRBJ2-7	TRBV19	TRBD1	TGTGCCAGTAGTCCTCGACAGGGGGCCTACGAGCAGTACTTC	CASSPRQGAYEQYF
NA	TRBJ1-5	TRBV5-1	NA	TGCGCCAGTTGGACAGCTCTTTTT	CASWTALF
NA	TRBJ1-2	TRBV5-4	NA	TGTGCCAGCAGCTCCCGGGGGGCTAGGAGCTACACCTTC	CASSSRGARSYTF
once	TRBJ2-3	TRBV3-1/TRBV3-2	TRBD2	TGTGCCAGCAGCCTATTAGCGGGAGGGCCGTCAGAGACGCAGTATTTT	CASSLLAGGPSETQYF
once	TRBJ2-7	TRBV29-1	TRBD2	TGCAGCGTTGATACGGGGGGCTACGAGCAGTACTTC	CSVDTGGYEQYF
NA	TRBJ2-5	TRBV18	NA	TGTGCCAGCTCACCACCGACGGGGGAGACCCAGTACTTC	CASSPPTGETQYF
NA	TRBJ2-1	TRBV7-3	TRBD2	TGTGCCAGCAGCTTAACGGGACTAGCGGGGGGCCCCTACAATGAGCAGTTCTTC	CASSLTGLAGGPYNEQFF
NA	TRBJ2-1	TRBV5-1	TRBD1	TGCGCCAGCAGCTTGACAGGGGGTTACAATGAGCAGTTCTTC	CASSLTGGYNEQFF
few	TRBJ1-3	TRBV7-9	TRBD1	TGTGCCAGCAACCCCCCAGGGGGCTGGAACACCATATATTTT	CASNPPGGWNTIYF
NA	TRBJ1-1	TRBV15	NA	TGTGCCACCAGCAGAGAGGAGGAACTGAACACTGAAGCTTTCTTT	CATSREEELNTEAFF
NA	TRBJ2-1	TRBV5-4	TRBD2	TGTGCCAGCAGTACCGGGACTAGCGGTCGTGAGCAGTTCTTC	CASSTGTSGREQFF
NA	TRBJ1-3	TRBV7-9	NA	TGTGCCAGCAGCTTAGCGCTACGCTTCTCTGGAAACACCATATATTTT	CASSLALRFSGNTIYF
NA	TRBJ1-1	TRBV5-1	TRBD1	TGCGCCAGCAGCATACAGGGGGTTGGCACTGAAGCTTTCTTT	CASSIQGVGTEAFF
NA	TRBJ1-1	TRBV12-2	NA	TGTGCAAGTCGCTTCGGGACAAAAGTAGACACTGAAGCTTTCTTT	CASRFGTKVDTEAFF
NA	TRBJ1-2	TRBV4-1	NA	TGCGCCAGCAGCCAAGATCTCAGTGACTATGGCTACACCTTC	CASSQDLSDYGYTF
NA	TRBJ2-2	TRBV4-2	NA	TGTGCCAGCAAGCCTTCCCGGGGGGCCAACACCGGGGAGCTGTTTTTT	CASKPSRGANTGELFF
NA	TRBJ2-7	TRBV19	TRBD2	TGTGCCAGTAGTATCGGGACTAGCGGCTCCTACGAGCAGTACTTC	CASSIGTSGSYEQYF
NA	TRBJ2-7	TRBV7-9	TRBD1	TGTGCCAGCAGCCCGCTGGGACAGGGAGGCTACGAGCAGTACTTC	CASSPLGQGGYEQYF
NA	TRBJ1-6	TRBV28	NA	TGTGCCAGCAGGTCAGCAGGGTACTATAATTCACCCCTCCACTTT	CASRSAGYYNSPLHF
few	TRBJ2-7	TRBV29-1	NA	TGCAGCGATCGGAGGGAGCAGTACTTC	CSDRREQYF
NA	TRBJ2-7	TRBV18	NA	TGTGCCAGCTCACCAGGGACTGGGACCTCCTACGAGCAGTACTTC	CASSPGTGTSYEQYF
once	TRBJ1-1	TRBV18	NA	TGTGCCAGCCGAGAGATGGGCGCCGGCACTGAAGCTTTCTTT	CASREMGAGTEAFF
once	TRBJ1-3	TRBV11-3	TRBD1	TGTGCCAGCAGCCCGGGACAGGGGAAGAGCTCTGGAAACACCATATATTTT	CASSPGQGKSSGNTIYF
once	TRBJ2-7	TRBV29-1	NA	TGCAGCGCCAATGACAGGCGGTCCTACGAGCAGTACTTC	CSANDRRSYEQYF
once	TRBJ2-5	TRBV11-2	NA	TGTGCCAGCAGACTTTCAGAGACCCAGTACTTC	CASRLSETQYF
NA	TRBJ1-2	TRBV7-6	TRBD1	TGTGCCAGCAGCTTGTCGACAGGGGGCTACAATGGCTACACCTTC	CASSLSTGGYNGYTF
NA	TRBJ2-3	TRBV2	TRBD1	TGTGCCAGCAGGGGGACAGGGCCCACAGATACGCAGTATTTT	CASRGTGPTDTQYF